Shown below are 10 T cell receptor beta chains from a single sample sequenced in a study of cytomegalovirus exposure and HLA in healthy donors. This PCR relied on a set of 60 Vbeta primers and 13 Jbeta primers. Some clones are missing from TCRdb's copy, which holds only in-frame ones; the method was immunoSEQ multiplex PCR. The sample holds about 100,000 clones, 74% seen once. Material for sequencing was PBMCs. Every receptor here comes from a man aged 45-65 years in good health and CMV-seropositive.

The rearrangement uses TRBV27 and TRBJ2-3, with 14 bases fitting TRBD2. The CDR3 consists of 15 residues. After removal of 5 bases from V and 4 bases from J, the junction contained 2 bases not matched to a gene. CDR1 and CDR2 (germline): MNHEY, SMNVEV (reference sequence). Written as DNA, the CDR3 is TGTGCCAGCAGTCAGACTAGCGGGGGGGCAGATACGCAGTATTTT. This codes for CASSQTSGGADTQYF.

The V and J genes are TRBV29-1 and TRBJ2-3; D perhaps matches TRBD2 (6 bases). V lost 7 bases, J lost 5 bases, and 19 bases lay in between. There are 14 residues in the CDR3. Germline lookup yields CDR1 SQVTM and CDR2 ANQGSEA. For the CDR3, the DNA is TGCAGCGCCATTACCGGGAGTTCTGGAGATACGCAGTATTTT. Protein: CSAITGSSGDTQYF.

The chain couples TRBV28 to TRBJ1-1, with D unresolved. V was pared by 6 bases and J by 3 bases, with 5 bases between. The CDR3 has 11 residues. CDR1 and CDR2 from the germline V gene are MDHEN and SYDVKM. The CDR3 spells CASRRDTEAFF. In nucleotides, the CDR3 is TGTGCCAGCAGGCGGGACACTGAAGCTTTCTTT.

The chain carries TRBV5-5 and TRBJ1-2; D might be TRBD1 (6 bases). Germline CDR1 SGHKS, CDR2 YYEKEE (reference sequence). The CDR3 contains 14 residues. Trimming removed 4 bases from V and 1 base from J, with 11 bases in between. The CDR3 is CASSLWTDNYGYTF. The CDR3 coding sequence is TGTGCCAGCAGCCTGTGGACAGATAACTATGGCTACACCTTC. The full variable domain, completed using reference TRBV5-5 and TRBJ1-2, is DAGVTQSPTHLIKTRGQQVTLRCSPISGHKSVSWYQQVLGQGPQFIFQYYEKEERGRGNFPDRFSARQFPNYSSELNVNALLLGDSALYLCASSLWTDNYGYTFGSGTRLTVV.

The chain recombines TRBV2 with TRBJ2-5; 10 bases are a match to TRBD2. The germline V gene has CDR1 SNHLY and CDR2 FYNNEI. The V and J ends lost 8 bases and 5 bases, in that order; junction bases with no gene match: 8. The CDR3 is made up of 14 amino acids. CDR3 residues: CASGGLAVWETQYF. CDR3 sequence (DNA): TGTGCCAGCGGCGGACTAGCGGTATGGGAGACCCAGTACTTC.

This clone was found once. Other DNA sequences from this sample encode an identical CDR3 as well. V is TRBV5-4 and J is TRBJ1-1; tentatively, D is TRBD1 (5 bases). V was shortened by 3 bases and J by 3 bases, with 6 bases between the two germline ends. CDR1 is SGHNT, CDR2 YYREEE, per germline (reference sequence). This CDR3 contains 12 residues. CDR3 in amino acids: CASSSRDTEAFF. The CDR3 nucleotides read TGTGCCAGCAGCTCCAGGGACACTGAAGCTTTCTTT.

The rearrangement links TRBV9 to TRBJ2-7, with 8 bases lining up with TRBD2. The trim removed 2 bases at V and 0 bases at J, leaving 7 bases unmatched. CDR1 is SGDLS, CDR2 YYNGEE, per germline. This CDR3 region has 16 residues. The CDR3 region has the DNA TGTGCCAGCAGCGTGTCTAGCGGGTTAAGCTCCTACGAGCAGTACTTC. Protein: CASSVSSGLSSYEQYF.

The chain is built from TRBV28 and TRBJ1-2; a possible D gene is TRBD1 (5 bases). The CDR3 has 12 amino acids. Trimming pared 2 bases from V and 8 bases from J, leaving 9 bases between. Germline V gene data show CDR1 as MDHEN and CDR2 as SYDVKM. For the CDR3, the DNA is TGTGCCAGCAGTTTAGACAGTGGCGGCTACACCTTC. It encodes CASSLDSGGYTF.

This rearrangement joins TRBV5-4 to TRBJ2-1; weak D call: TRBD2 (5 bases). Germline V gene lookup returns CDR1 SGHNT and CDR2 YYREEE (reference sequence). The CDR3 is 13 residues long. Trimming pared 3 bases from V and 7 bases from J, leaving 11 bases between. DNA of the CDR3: TGTGCCAGCAGCTCGACCACTAGTAATGAGCAGTTCTTC. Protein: CASSSTTSNEQFF.

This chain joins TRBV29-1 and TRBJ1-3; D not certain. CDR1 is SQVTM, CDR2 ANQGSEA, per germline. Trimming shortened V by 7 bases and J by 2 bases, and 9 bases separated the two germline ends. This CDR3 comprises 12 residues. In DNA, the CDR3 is TGCAGCGCCACATATCCTGGAAACACCATATATTTT. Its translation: CSATYPGNTIYF.